The 24 T cell receptor beta chains below were found in one sample sequenced in a study of T cell repertoires in cytomegalovirus infection. TCRdb fed the reads into MiXCR, producing one record per CDR3 protein. The data contain roughly 230,000 distinct CDR3 sequences, about 17% of them singletons. Sequencing was performed on CD8+ T cells from PBMCs. These receptors were taken from a human donor in good health (CMV status not recorded). Some clones in this sample may be carry-over from other donors' samples.

The chain has TRBV6-2 or TRBV6-3 and TRBJ2-4; TRBD1 might be the D (6 bases). V gave up 0 bases and J gave up 0 bases, with 12 bases separating them. Per the germline V gene, CDR1 is MNHEY and CDR2 is SVGEGT. The CDR3 spans 17 residues. CDR3 loop: CASSYSSDRLAKNIQYF. DNA for the CDR3: TGTGCCAGCAGTTACTCGTCGGACAGATTAGCCAAAAACATTCAGTACTTC.

This clonotype was picked up a small number of times. This chain joins TRBV7-9 and TRBJ2-5; tentative D call: TRBD1 (5 bases). The ends were cut back, 1 base at V and 0 bases at J, with 9 bases in the middle. CDR3 length equals 15 residues. CDR1 is SEHNR and CDR2 is FQNEAQ in the germline V gene (reference sequence). The CDR3 nucleotides read TGTGCCAGCAGCTTAGTAACAGGCAACCAAGAGACCCAGTACTTC. Translated, it gives CASSLVTGNQETQYF.

This clonotype was observed a handful of times. The V gene is TRBV7-9, the J gene TRBJ1-1; the D gene is possibly TRBD1 (5 bases). The V gene's germline CDR1 is SEHNR and CDR2 FQNEAQ (reference sequence). The CDR3 sequence is 16 residues long. With 2 bases removed from V and 6 bases from J, the gap between germline ends came to 19 bases. The CDR3, as DNA: TGTGCCAGCAGCTTATCAACGGTCGGGGGAAGGGCTGAAGCTTTCTTT. Translating it yields CASSLSTVGGRAEAFF.

This clonotype has at least ten counts. The rearrangement joins TRBV7-9 to TRBJ1-1; 11 nucleotides line up with TRBD1. The CDR3 loop spans 15 amino acids. After removal of 2 bases from V and 6 bases from J, the junction contained 5 bases not matched to a gene. Per germline, CDR1 SEHNR and CDR2 FQNEAQ (reference sequence). The CDR3 protein is CASSLPGQGGPEAFF. DNA for the CDR3: TGTGCCAGCAGCTTACCGGGACAGGGGGGTCCTGAAGCTTTCTTT.

The chain employs TRBV20-1 and TRBJ1-5; 9 bases align to TRBD1. With V trimmed by 0 bases and J by 4 bases, 13 bases remained unmatched. Germline V lookup: CDR1 DFQATT, CDR2 SNEGSKA (reference sequence). This CDR3 comprises 18 residues. The CDR3 reads CSARDESQGAGGNQPQHF. Here the CDR3 DNA reads TGCAGTGCTAGAGATGAGTCACAGGGGGCGGGCGGAAATCAGCCCCAGCATTTT.

Comment on this clonotype: This may be a read error: a much more frequent sequence differs by one nucleotide. V is TRBV6-5 and J is TRBJ1-1, with D hard to call. CDR3 size: 15 residues. CDR1 is MNHEY, CDR2 SVGAGI, per germline. The CDR3 region has the DNA TGTGCCAGCAGTTACTCGGGGTTATTGAACACTGCAGCTTTCTTT. Translated: CASSYSGLLNTAAFF.

J is TRBJ2-2 and V is TRBV27; D is unresolved. Trimming shortened V by 7 bases and J by 7 bases, and 16 bases separated the two germline ends. Germline V gives CDR1 MNHEY, CDR2 SMNVEV (reference sequence). This CDR3 is 14 amino acids long. CDR3 sequence: CASIGPAKNGELFF. The CDR3 bases are TGTGCCAGCATAGGCCCCGCGAAGAACGGGGAGCTGTTTTTT.

This clonotype was seen at least ten times. The V and J genes are TRBV2 and TRBJ2-2; 9 bases line up with TRBD2. V was clipped by 6 bases and J by 4 bases; unmatched bases: 9. Germline lookup yields CDR1 SNHLY and CDR2 FYNNEI. This CDR3 region has 16 residues. The CDR3 sequence is CASRPLRGGFTGELFF. The CDR3 bases are TGTGCCAGCAGACCCCTGCGGGGGGGTTTCACCGGGGAGCTGTTTTTT.

The table lists this clonotype with many counts. The chain joins TRBV28 to TRBJ1-5, with D hard to call. This CDR3 region has 13 residues. From germline, CDR1 is MDHEN and CDR2 SYDVKM. V was cut by 3 bases and J by 4 bases, with 7 bases left in between. The CDR3 region has the DNA TGTGCCAGCAGTTTTCCCAGTAATCAGCCCCAGCATTTT. Residues: CASSFPSNQPQHF.

V is TRBV27 and J is TRBJ2-7, with D tentatively TRBD2 (6 bases). CDR1 and CDR2 (germline): MNHEY, SMNVEV (reference sequence). The CDR3 runs to 14 residues. V was shortened by 6 bases and J by 2 bases, with 14 bases between the two germline ends. The CDR3 is CASSLQTGAYEQYF. In DNA form, the CDR3 reads TGTGCCAGCAGCCTCCAGACGGGAGCCTACGAGCAGTACTTC.

This clonotype has a count of ten or more. The V gene is TRBV7-9, the J gene TRBJ1-1; the D is unclear. The CDR3 is 13 amino acids. CDR1 SEHNR and CDR2 FQNEAQ come from the germline V gene (reference sequence). The germline V and J ends were trimmed by 5 bases and 7 bases, with 14 bases remaining between them. CDR3 sequence reads: CASSIRIGDEAFF. CDR3 bases: TGTGCCAGCAGCATCCGGATAGGAGATGAAGCTTTCTTT.

This clonotype has ten or more counts. J is TRBJ1-2 and V is TRBV12-3 or TRBV12-4; 10 positions agree with TRBD1. This CDR3 is built from 14 residues. Trimming at V came to 5 bases and at J to 2 bases, leaving 2 bases not matched to a gene. The CDR3: CASSEGQGNYGYTF. In nucleotides, the CDR3 is TGTGCCAGCAGTGAGGGACAGGGGAACTATGGCTACACCTTC.

This clonotype was seen repeatedly, ten times or more. This chain joins TRBV28 and TRBJ1-6; D gene unclear. Germline V lookup: CDR1 MDHEN, CDR2 SYDVKM. The CDR3 runs 14 residues. The V and J ends lost 7 bases and 8 bases respectively, with 15 bases between them. CDR3 DNA: TGTGCCAGCATTACAATCGCGGGGTATTCACCCCTCCACTTT. Translation: CASITIAGYSPLHF.

This clonotype has at least ten counts. CDR3 in DNA: TGTGCCAGCAGCTTAGATAATCCGACTAGCGGATTGTACAATGAGCAGTTCTTC. As protein: CASSLDNPTSGLYNEQFF. V and J are TRBV7-9 and TRBJ2-1; 9 bases map to TRBD2. With 1 base clipped from V and 4 bases from J, the junction kept 11 bases outside the gene matches. Germline V CDR1 and CDR2: SEHNR, FQNEAQ (reference sequence). The CDR3 has 18 residues.

This clonotype has only a few counts. The chain joins TRBV6-5 to TRBJ2-2; no reliable D call. The germline V and J ends were trimmed by 0 bases and 4 bases, with 12 bases remaining between them. The germline gives CDR1 MNHEY, CDR2 SVGAGI. The CDR3 loop spans 16 amino acids. CDR3 loop: CASSYSGTALTGELFF. The CDR3 nucleotides read TGTGCCAGCAGTTACTCAGGCACGGCTCTCACCGGGGAGCTGTTTTTT.

There are a few counts of this clonotype. The gene calls are TRBV2 and TRBJ2-7, with D perhaps assigned TRBD1 or TRBD2 (6 bases each). The ends were cut back, 8 bases at V and 0 bases at J, with 14 bases in the middle. Germline CDR1 and CDR2: SNHLY and FYNNEI. The CDR3 loop spans 14 amino acids. The CDR3 DNA is TGTGCCAGCGTCGGGGGCGGCAACTCCTACGAGCAGTACTTC. Protein product: CASVGGGNSYEQYF.

The sample holds many counts of this clonotype. This chain joins TRBV7-9 and TRBJ1-4; D may be TRBD1 (6 bases). The CDR3 totals 16 residues. Trimming took off 4 bases at V and 0 bases at J, with 12 bases between the two ends. CDR1 is SEHNR, CDR2 FQNEAQ, per germline (reference sequence). The CDR3, as DNA: TGTGCCAGCAGCTCAGGACAGACAGCAACTAATGAAAAACTGTTTTTT. This gives the protein CASSSGQTATNEKLFF.

This clonotype was detected ten times or more. The CDR3 reads CSVEIGTGALYGYTF. The CDR3 DNA follows: TGCAGCGTAGAGATAGGGACAGGCGCCCTGTATGGCTACACCTTC. The gene calls are TRBV29-1 and TRBJ1-2; TRBD1 agrees at 8 bases. V dropped 6 bases and J dropped 5; count of bases not matched to a gene: 14. The CDR3 is 15 residues long. From germline, CDR1 is SQVTM and CDR2 ANQGSEA.

Ten or more counts support this clonotype. The rearrangement joins TRBV19 to TRBJ2-1, with a possible D match to TRBD1 (5 bases). V dropped 7 bases and J dropped 0 bases, with 13 bases sitting between them. CDR3 size: 15 residues. In germline, CDR1 is LNHDA, CDR2 SQIVND (reference sequence). This CDR3 is CASTLGAPSYNEQFF. Written as DNA, the CDR3 is TGTGCCAGTACTCTAGGGGCCCCCTCCTACAATGAGCAGTTCTTC.

The gene calls are TRBV20-1 and TRBJ2-5; the D gene is possibly TRBD2 (6 bases). The CDR3 contains 16 residues. CDR1 is DFQATT and CDR2 is SNEGSKA in the germline V gene (reference sequence). V was pared by 0 bases and J by 4 bases, with 18 bases between. The CDR3 bases are TGCAGTGCTAGAGATGGAGGCGGGGCCATGAGAGAGACCCAGTACTTC. This codes for CSARDGGGAMRETQYF.

This clonotype came up once. The chain uses TRBV28 and TRBJ2-5; 10 positions match TRBD2. Germline V gene sequence: CDR1 MDHEN, CDR2 SYDVKM. The CDR3 is 16 residues long. The ends lost 5 bases at V and 4 bases at J; junction bases unmatched: 10. CDR3 loop: CASSEGEASGGETQYF. The CDR3 nucleotides read TGTGCCAGCAGTGAAGGGGAGGCTAGCGGGGGAGAGACCCAGTACTTC.

This clonotype came up many times. V and J are TRBV6-6 and TRBJ2-3, with a tentative D call TRBD2 (5 bases). Trimming removed 2 bases from V and 3 bases from J, with 9 bases in between. CDR3 length: 14 amino acids. Germline assignment: CDR1 MNHNY and CDR2 SVGAGI (reference sequence). CDR3 region: CASSYGRGTDTQYF. CDR3 nucleotide sequence: TGTGCCAGCAGTTACGGTAGAGGGACAGATACGCAGTATTTT.

CDR3 coding DNA: TGTGCCAGCAGTGAAGCGGGCAGGGGCTCCTACAATGAGCAGTTCTTC. Protein sequence: CASSEAGRGSYNEQFF. J is TRBJ2-1 and V is TRBV2; TRBD1 might be the D (6 bases). There are 16 residues in the CDR3. Germline V gives CDR1 SNHLY, CDR2 FYNNEI. Trimming shortened V by 0 bases and J by 0 bases, and 9 bases separated the two germline ends.

This chain links TRBV20-1 with TRBJ2-7; D remains unclear. The germline gives CDR1 DFQATT, CDR2 SNEGSKA (reference sequence). The CDR3 runs 14 residues. Trimming pared 0 bases from V and 4 bases from J, leaving 13 bases between. The DNA of the CDR3 is TGCAGTGCTAGAGATCTCAACAGATCTTACGAGCAGTACTTC. This translates into CSARDLNRSYEQYF.